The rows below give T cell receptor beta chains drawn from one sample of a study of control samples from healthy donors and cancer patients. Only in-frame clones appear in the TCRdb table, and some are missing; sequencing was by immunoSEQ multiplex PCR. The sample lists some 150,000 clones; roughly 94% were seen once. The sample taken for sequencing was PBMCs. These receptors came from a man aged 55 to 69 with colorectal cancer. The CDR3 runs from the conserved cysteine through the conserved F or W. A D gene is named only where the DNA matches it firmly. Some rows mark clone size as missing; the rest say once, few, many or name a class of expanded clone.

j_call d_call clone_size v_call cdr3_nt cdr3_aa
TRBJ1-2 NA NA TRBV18 TGTGCCAGCTCACCAACGGGGACCTATGGCTACACCTTC CASSPTGTYGYTF
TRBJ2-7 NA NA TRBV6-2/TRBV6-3 TGTGCCAGCAGCCCGGACACTGCCACCTACGAGCAGTACTTC CASSPDTATYEQYF
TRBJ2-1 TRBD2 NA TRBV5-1 TGCGCCAGCAGCTCCCGCGGTAGCGGGGGAACTCAGCAGTTCTTC CASSSRGSGGTQQFF
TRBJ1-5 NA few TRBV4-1 TGCGCCAGCAGCCAATCGCGAGCTCCCAATCAGCCCCAGCATTTT CASSQSRAPNQPQHF
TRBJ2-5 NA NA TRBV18 TGTGCCAGCTCACCACCGACAACCCAAGAGACCCAGTACTTC CASSPPTTQETQYF
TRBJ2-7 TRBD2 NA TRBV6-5 TGTGCCAGCAGGAGGACTAGCGGGGGCGAGCAGTACTTC CASRRTSGGEQYF
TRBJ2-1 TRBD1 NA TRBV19 TGTGCCAGTAGTATTACAGGGGTCCCACCCTACAATGAGCAGTTCTTC CASSITGVPPYNEQFF
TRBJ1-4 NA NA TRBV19 TGTGCCAGTAGTAACAGGAATAATGAAAAACTGTTTTTT CASSNRNNEKLFF
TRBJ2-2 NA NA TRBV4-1 TGCGCCAGCAGCCAAGAGGGCGAAGTATCCCCCGGGGAGCTGTTTTTT CASSQEGEVSPGELFF
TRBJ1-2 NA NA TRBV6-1 TGTGCCAGCAGTGAATCATGGGGAGCTAACTATGGCTACACCTTC CASSESWGANYGYTF